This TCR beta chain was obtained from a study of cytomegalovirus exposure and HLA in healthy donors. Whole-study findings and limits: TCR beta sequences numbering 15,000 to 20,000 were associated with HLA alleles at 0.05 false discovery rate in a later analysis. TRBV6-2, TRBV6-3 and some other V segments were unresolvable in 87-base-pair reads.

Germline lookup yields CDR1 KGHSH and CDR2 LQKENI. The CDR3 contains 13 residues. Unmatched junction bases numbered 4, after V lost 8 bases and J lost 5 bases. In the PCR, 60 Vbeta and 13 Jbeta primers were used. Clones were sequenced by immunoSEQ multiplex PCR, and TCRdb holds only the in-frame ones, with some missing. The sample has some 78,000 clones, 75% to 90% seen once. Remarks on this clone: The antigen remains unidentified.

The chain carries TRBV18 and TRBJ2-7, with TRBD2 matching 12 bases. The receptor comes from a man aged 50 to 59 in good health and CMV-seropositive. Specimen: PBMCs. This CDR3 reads CASASSGRDEQYF. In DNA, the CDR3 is TGTGCCAGCGCCTCTAGCGGGAGGGACGAGCAGTACTTC.